The T cell receptor (beta chain) described here comes from a study of cytomegalovirus exposure and HLA in healthy donors. The germline V and J ends were trimmed by 0 bases and 3 bases, with 3 bases remaining between them. CDR1 is SGHTA and CDR2 is FQGTGA in the germline V gene. The CDR3 extends over 13 amino acids. The PCR contained 60 Vbeta and 13 Jbeta primers. Data came from immunoSEQ multiplex PCR; TCRdb stores just in-frame clones and leaves some out. The table shows 150,000 to 200,000 clones, with around 80% occurring only once. The chain carries TRBV7-3 and TRBJ2-4, with D unresolved. This TCR was sampled from a man in his forties or fifties in good health and CMV-seropositive. Material for sequencing was PBMCs. The CDR3 DNA reads TGTGCCAGCAGCTTAACTAACAAAAACATTCAGTACTTC. Its translation is CASSLTNKNIQYF.